Listed below are T cell receptor beta chains from one sample, sequenced in a study of response to subunit inactivated influenza vaccine. From the RT-PCR reads, TCRdb called clonotypes with MiXCR, one entry per CDR3 protein. The sample contains 600,000 to 850,000 distinct CDR3 sequences, 14% of which appear only once. The material was PBMCs from blood, obtained less than 15 days before vaccination. Receptors were obtained from a man aged 50 or older who received an inactivated influenza vaccine. The CDR3 runs from the conserved cysteine through the conserved F or W. The D gene is left open where the match is weak. A row's size may be missing; if present it is once, few, many or a size class.

J gene: TRBJ2-7
clone size: .
D gene: TRBD2
V gene: TRBV7-9
CDR3 DNA: TGTGCCAGCAGCCCCCGGGGGGAGGGCCACGAGCAGTACTTC
CDR3 protein: CASSPRGEGHEQYF

J gene: TRBJ2-7
clone size: many
D gene: TRBD1
V gene: TRBV18
CDR3 DNA: TGTGCCAGCTCACCTGGGACAGGGGGCCTCTACGAGCAGTACTTC
CDR3 protein: CASSPGTGGLYEQYF

J gene: TRBJ2-5
clone size: few
D gene: .
V gene: TRBV7-9
CDR3 DNA: TGTGCCAGCAGCCATGCTCGGCAGACCGAAGAGACCCAGTACTTC
CDR3 protein: CASSHARQTEETQYF

J gene: TRBJ2-7
clone size: few
D gene: TRBD1
V gene: TRBV12-3/TRBV12-4
CDR3 DNA: TGTGCCAGCAGTTTTTTCCCCGGGACAGACTACGAGCAGTACTTC
CDR3 protein: CASSFFPGTDYEQYF

J gene: TRBJ1-3
clone size: few
D gene: .
V gene: TRBV6-1
CDR3 DNA: TGTGCCAGCAGTGAGACACACTCTGGAAACACCATATATTTT
CDR3 protein: CASSETHSGNTIYF

J gene: TRBJ2-5
clone size: few
D gene: .
V gene: TRBV6-2/TRBV6-3
CDR3 DNA: TGTGCCAGCAGTTCCCAGCGGAAAGAGACCCAGTACTTC
CDR3 protein: CASSSQRKETQYF

J gene: TRBJ2-3
clone size: few
D gene: TRBD2
V gene: TRBV15
CDR3 DNA: TGTGCCACCAGCAGAGATCTTTTTGCGGGGGGGCCGGATACGCAGTATTTT
CDR3 protein: CATSRDLFAGGPDTQYF

J gene: TRBJ2-7
clone size: .
D gene: TRBD1
V gene: TRBV25-1
CDR3 DNA: TGTGCCAGCAGTGAATCCGGGACAGGGAAACCCTACGAGCAGTACTTC
CDR3 protein: CASSESGTGKPYEQYF

J gene: TRBJ2-7
clone size: .
D gene: .
V gene: TRBV15
CDR3 DNA: TGTGCCACCAGCAGTTATCAGGGGTACTCAGGAAGGCTTGGCGAGCAGTACTTC
CDR3 protein: CATSSYQGYSGRLGEQYF

J gene: TRBJ1-1
clone size: few
D gene: .
V gene: TRBV12-3/TRBV12-4
CDR3 DNA: TGTGCCAGCAGTTACTGGGCCAACACTGAAGCTTTCTTT
CDR3 protein: CASSYWANTEAFF

J gene: TRBJ2-1
clone size: .
D gene: TRBD2
V gene: TRBV6-5
CDR3 DNA: TGTGCCAGCAGTTACCGGGGACTAGCGAGTTACAATGAGCAGTTCTTC
CDR3 protein: CASSYRGLASYNEQFF

J gene: TRBJ2-6
clone size: .
D gene: TRBD2
V gene: TRBV9
CDR3 DNA: TGTGCCAGCAGCGGAGAAGCGGGGGCCAACTCTGGGGCCAACGTCCTGACTTTC
CDR3 protein: CASSGEAGANSGANVLTF

J gene: TRBJ2-1
clone size: .
D gene: TRBD2
V gene: TRBV10-3
CDR3 DNA: TGTGCCATCAGTGAGGGCGGGGGGGCCTACAATGAGCAGTTCTTC
CDR3 protein: CAISEGGGAYNEQFF

J gene: TRBJ2-7
clone size: many
D gene: TRBD1
V gene: TRBV3-1
CDR3 DNA: TGTGCCAGCAGCCAAGATTCGGACAGGGCGGAGCAGTACTTC
CDR3 protein: CASSQDSDRAEQYF

J gene: TRBJ2-4
clone size: .
D gene: .
V gene: TRBV3-1
CDR3 DNA: TGTGCCAGCAGCGCCGAGAACCTTGCCAAAAACATTCAGTACTTC
CDR3 protein: CASSAENLAKNIQYF

J gene: TRBJ2-2
clone size: .
D gene: .
V gene: TRBV18
CDR3 DNA: TGTGCCAGCTCACCACAAAGTCGTCGGGTAACCGGGGAGCTGTTTTTT
CDR3 protein: CASSPQSRRVTGELFF

J gene: TRBJ1-1
clone size: .
D gene: .
V gene: TRBV4-2
CDR3 DNA: TGTGCCAGCAGCCAAGACGTTACAAGTGGCTTGGCCACTGAAGCTTTCTTT
CDR3 protein: CASSQDVTSGLATEAFF

J gene: TRBJ2-1
clone size: few
D gene: TRBD2
V gene: TRBV7-7
CDR3 DNA: TGTGCCAGCAGCTTAGGCTCCGGGACTAGCGGGTTGAGCTCCTACAATGAGCAGTTCTTC
CDR3 protein: CASSLGSGTSGLSSYNEQFF

J gene: TRBJ2-2
clone size: few
D gene: TRBD2
V gene: TRBV7-8
CDR3 DNA: TGTGCCAGCAGCGGGACTAGCGGGTTATCAGGGGAGCTGTTTTTT
CDR3 protein: CASSGTSGLSGELFF

J gene: TRBJ2-5
clone size: few
D gene: .
V gene: TRBV4-3
CDR3 DNA: TGCGCCAGCAGCCAAGACTACGGAGCTTGGGGGGAGACCCAGTACTTC
CDR3 protein: CASSQDYGAWGETQYF

J gene: TRBJ2-3
clone size: few
D gene: TRBD2
V gene: TRBV28
CDR3 DNA: TGTGCCAGCCAAGGCGGGACTAGCGGGAGGGATACGCAGTATTTT
CDR3 protein: CASQGGTSGRDTQYF

J gene: TRBJ2-3
clone size: few
D gene: .
V gene: TRBV5-1
CDR3 DNA: TGCGCCAGCAGCTTGTGGCTAGCCCGCACAGATACGCAGTATTTT
CDR3 protein: CASSLWLARTDTQYF

J gene: TRBJ2-7
clone size: .
D gene: .
V gene: TRBV5-5
CDR3 DNA: TGTGCCAGCAGCTGGTTGGTCCTCGGCTGCGAGCAGTACTTC
CDR3 protein: CASSWLVLGCEQYF

J gene: TRBJ2-1
clone size: many
D gene: .
V gene: TRBV5-1
CDR3 DNA: TGCGCCAGCAGTTTCGGGCGGGGGACATACAATGAGCAGTTCTTC
CDR3 protein: CASSFGRGTYNEQFF

J gene: TRBJ2-3
clone size: few
D gene: TRBD2
V gene: TRBV27
CDR3 DNA: TGTGCCAGCAGTCCACAGACTAGCGGGAGGGTTGGGGATACGCAGTATTTT
CDR3 protein: CASSPQTSGRVGDTQYF

J gene: TRBJ1-1
clone size: many
D gene: .
V gene: TRBV7-8
CDR3 DNA: TGTGCCAGCAGCCCCGTGGGCAGGGTAACGGACACTGAAGCTTTCTTT
CDR3 protein: CASSPVGRVTDTEAFF

J gene: TRBJ1-1
clone size: many
D gene: TRBD1
V gene: TRBV3-1
CDR3 DNA: TGTGCCAGCAGCCACGGACAGGGGAACACTGAAGCTTTCTTT
CDR3 protein: CASSHGQGNTEAFF

J gene: TRBJ2-2
clone size: few
D gene: .
V gene: TRBV5-1
CDR3 DNA: TGCGCCAGCAGCTTGGAACAGGAAATAATCGGGGAGCTGTTTTTT
CDR3 protein: CASSLEQEIIGELFF

J gene: TRBJ2-2
clone size: many
D gene: .
V gene: TRBV7-8
CDR3 DNA: TGTGCCAGCAGCTTAGTAGGCCCCGGGGAGCTGTTTTTT
CDR3 protein: CASSLVGPGELFF

J gene: TRBJ2-7
clone size: .
D gene: TRBD1
V gene: TRBV6-2/TRBV6-3
CDR3 DNA: TGTGCCAGCAGTTACCACGGGACAGGATCTTACGAGCAGTACTTC
CDR3 protein: CASSYHGTGSYEQYF

J gene: TRBJ2-7
clone size: .
D gene: .
V gene: TRBV12-3/TRBV12-4
CDR3 DNA: TGTGCCGGCGGCCAGGTTAACTCCTACGAGCAGTACTTC
CDR3 protein: CAGGQVNSYEQYF

J gene: TRBJ2-7
clone size: few
D gene: TRBD2
V gene: TRBV20-1
CDR3 DNA: TGCAGTGCTAGAGATAGGCTAGCGGCCAGTGACGAGCAGTACTTC
CDR3 protein: CSARDRLAASDEQYF